This paragraph reports one TCR beta chain. The CDR3 does not end in the conserved phenylalanine or tryptophan, so this is likely a read error. From germline, CDR1 is ENHRY and CDR2 SYGVKD. The CDR3 totals 16 residues. The data are from a study of tumor-infiltrating lymphocytes in primary liver carcinoma. The source of the blood RNA was unsorted whole blood, and germline DNA was extracted as well. Researchers generated TCR beta cDNA from approximately 520 ng of total RNA, relying on a constant-region primer. Slightly modified ARM-PCR served as the procedure for the TCR beta libraries. These libraries came from three rounds of nested multiplex PCR. TRBV1-TRBV30 forward primers paired with a C-beta reverse primer drove the first two PCR rounds, 10 cycles each. TCRdb analysed the multiplex PCR reads with MiXCR anew, one entry per CDR3 protein. This table holds 300,000 to 400,000 distinct CDR3 sequences, about 61% found once.

The genes are TRBV10-3 and TRBJ1-6; D unclear. The sequence came from a middle-aged man with primary liver carcinoma and hepatitis B virus infection. Sequenced sample: peripheral blood. The CDR3 loop reads CAISESNLGLNSPLHL. Here the CDR3 DNA reads TGTGCCATCAGTGAGTCGAACTTGGGGTTAAATTCACCACTCCACTTA.